A single sample is the source of the 31 T cell receptor beta chains below, sequenced in a study of cytomegalovirus exposure and HLA in healthy donors. Primers included in the PCR were 60 Vbeta and 13 Jbeta primers. Profiled with immunoSEQ multiplex PCR; TCRdb holds only in-frame clones, not every one. The sample yields approximately 180,000 clones, 73% seen once. Material: PBMCs. These receptors came from a young woman in good health and CMV-seronegative.

This clone came up once. J is TRBJ1-1 and V is TRBV27; TRBD1 agrees at 7 bases. This CDR3 has 14 residues. In germline, CDR1 is MNHEY, CDR2 SMNVEV (reference sequence). The junction had 5 bases not matched to a gene; V was cut back by 6 bases and J by 1 base. The CDR3 coding sequence is TGTGCCAGCAGGTGGGGACAGCCGAACACTGAAGCTTTCTTT. Protein sequence: CASRWGQPNTEAFF.

This clone was picked up one time. The genes are TRBV30 and TRBJ1-4, with 9 bases identical to TRBD1. This CDR3 region has 14 residues. The V segment lost 3 bases and the J segment 7 bases; nucleotides outside the gene matches: 6. CDR1 and CDR2 (germline): GTSNPN, SVGIG (reference sequence). In DNA form, the CDR3 reads TGTGCCTGGAGCGCCGGGACAGGGTCTGAAAAACTGTTTTTT. Translation: CAWSAGTGSEKLFF.

This chain connects TRBV4-1 to TRBJ2-7; 13 bases fit TRBD2. V lost 1 base to trimming and J lost 6 bases; unmatched junction nucleotides: 6. The germline V gene has CDR1 MGHRA and CDR2 YSYEKL. This CDR3 comprises 16 residues. Here the CDR3 reads CASSQVSGTSGIEQYF. Written as DNA, the CDR3 is TGCGCCAGCAGCCAAGTGTCTGGGACTAGCGGGATCGAGCAGTACTTC.

The J gene is TRBJ2-7, the V gene TRBV27, with a weak D call TRBD1 (5 bases). The germline V gene has CDR1 MNHEY and CDR2 SMNVEV (reference sequence). The CDR3 has 17 residues. Deletions cut 0 bases from V and 2 bases from J, with 17 bases between. This chain's CDR3 is CASSLSVAFQGAYEQYF. The CDR3 coding sequence is TGTGCCAGCAGTTTATCCGTGGCCTTCCAAGGGGCCTACGAGCAGTACTTC.

The chain links TRBV19 to TRBJ2-7; 9 bases map to TRBD2. V shed 5 bases and J 12 bases; nucleotides not matched to a gene: 17. Germline V gene data show CDR1 as LNHDA and CDR2 as SQIVND (reference sequence). The CDR3 covers 15 residues. The CDR3 sequence: CASSRDLAGATKRYF. In nucleotides, the CDR3 is TGTGCCAGTAGTCGGGACTTAGCGGGAGCAACAAAACGGTACTTC.

V and J are TRBV4-1 and TRBJ1-3; unclear D gene. Trimming stripped 3 bases from V and 0 bases from J, with 6 bases between. Germline-derived CDR1 and CDR2 are MGHRA and YSYEKL. CDR3 size: 14 residues. CDR3 bases: TGCGCCAGCAGCCATAAGAGCTCTGGAAACACCATATATTTT. It is translated as CASSHKSSGNTIYF.

The chain combines TRBV7-9 with TRBJ1-1, with 10 bases matching TRBD1. Germline V gene data show CDR1 as SEHNR and CDR2 as FQNEAQ (reference sequence). The CDR3 is made up of 12 amino acids. V was clipped by 5 bases and J by 7 bases; unmatched bases: 1. The CDR3 DNA is TGTGCCAGCAGCAGGACAGGGGGTGAAGCTTTCTTT. Translated: CASSRTGGEAFF.

The gene calls are TRBV2 and TRBJ2-7, with D possibly TRBD2 on 6 matching bases. The V end lost 0 bases, the J end lost 3 bases, and 21 bases lay between the germline ends. Germline values: CDR1 SNHLY, CDR2 FYNNEI. CDR3 length: 18 amino acids. CDR3 nucleotide sequence: TGTGCCAGCAGTGAAGCTAGCGGATCGAATATACTACACTACGAGCAGTACTTC. It yields the protein CASSEASGSNILHYEQYF. The full variable domain, in which reference TRBV2 and TRBJ2-7 provide the parts outside the CDR3, is EPEVTQTPSHQVTQMGQEVILRCVPISNHLYFYWYRQILGQKVEFLVSFYNNEISEKSEIFDDQFSVERPDGSNFTLKIRSTKLEDSAMYFCASSEASGSNILHYEQYFGPGTRLTVT.

The table lists this clone with a count of one. The chain uses TRBV7-6 and TRBJ1-3; D possibly corresponds to TRBD1 (5 bases). The V end lost 5 bases, the J end lost 6 bases, and 11 bases lay between the germline ends. Germline CDR1 reads SGHVS; CDR2 reads FNYEAQ. The CDR3 length is 13 residues. CDR3 DNA: TGTGCCAGCAGCCTCCCGGGACTAAACACCATATATTTT. Protein sequence: CASSLPGLNTIYF.

About this clone: The junction and the germline gene differ at one end; a read error may be behind it. This rearrangement joins TRBV4-3 to TRBJ1-1; D may be TRBD1 (6 bases). The CDR3 spans 14 residues. The V gene's germline CDR1 is LGHNA and CDR2 YSLEER. This chain's CDR3 is CASNLQGGNTEASF. CDR3 in DNA: TGCGCCAGCAACCTACAGGGAGGGAACACTGAAGCTTCCTTT.

The chain links TRBV5-5 to TRBJ1-2; 7 bases align to TRBD1. The CDR3 is 14 amino acids. V was clipped by 3 bases and J by 4 bases; unmatched bases: 6. CDR1 SGHKS and CDR2 YYEKEE come from the germline V gene (reference sequence). CDR3 sequence: CASSSGGRGYGYTF. Written as DNA, the CDR3 is TGTGCCAGCAGCTCAGGGGGGCGCGGCTATGGCTACACCTTC. Supplemented by reference TRBV5-5 and TRBJ1-2, the full variable domain reads DAGVTQSPTHLIKTRGQQVTLRCSPISGHKSVSWYQQVLGQGPQFIFQYYEKEERGRGNFPDRFSARQFPNYSSELNVNALLLGDSALYLCASSSGGRGYGYTFGSGTRLTVV.

The genes are TRBV7-2 and TRBJ2-7; TRBD1 is a possible D gene (5 bases). This CDR3 is built from 15 residues. Germline V gene sequence: CDR1 SGHTA, CDR2 FQGNSA. Trimming removed 5 bases from V and 2 bases from J, with 16 bases in between. For the CDR3, the DNA is TGTGCCAGCAGCGCCGCTACAGGTGCCGCCTACGAGCAGTACTTC. Translating gives CASSAATGAAYEQYF.

This sequence joins TRBV28 and TRBJ2-7; TRBD2 aligns across 9 bases. This CDR3 has 14 residues. V trimming: 2 bases; J trimming: 4 bases; junction bases outside the gene matches: 3. In germline, CDR1 is MDHEN, CDR2 SYDVKM. CDR3 nucleotide sequence: TGTGCCAGCAGTTTAGCGGGAGGGATATACGAGCAGTACTTC. Translated, it gives CASSLAGGIYEQYF. Based on the CDR3 plus reference TRBV28 and TRBJ2-7, the full variable domain is DVKVTQSSRYLVKRTGEKVFLECVQDMDHENMFWYRQDPGLGLRLIYFSYDVKMKEKGDIPEGYSVSREKKERFSLILESASTNQTSMYLCASSLAGGIYEQYFGPGTRLTVT.

The rearrangement links TRBV5-1 to TRBJ2-5, with a weak D call TRBD2 (5 bases). The V end lost 2 bases, the J end lost 1 base, and 18 bases lay between the germline ends. The CDR3 extends over 17 amino acids. Germline V gene lookup returns CDR1 SGHRS and CDR2 YFSETQ. The CDR3 loop reads CASSLLRGGVGQETQYF. CDR3 bases: TGCGCCAGCAGCTTACTAAGAGGAGGAGTCGGCCAAGAGACCCAGTACTTC.

This clone was found a few times. The J gene is TRBJ1-4, the V gene TRBV9; D might be TRBD1 (5 bases). This CDR3 spans 15 amino acids. V dropped 0 bases and J dropped 8 bases, with 14 bases sitting between them. The germline V gene encodes CDR1 SGDLS and CDR2 YYNGEE. The CDR3 protein is CASSVADQGNEKLFF. For the CDR3, the DNA is TGTGCCAGCAGCGTAGCCGACCAGGGAAACGAAAAACTGTTTTTT.

The chain carries TRBV6-6 and TRBJ1-1; 7 positions match TRBD1. CDR3 length: 13 residues. V dropped 2 bases and J dropped 3; count of bases not matched to a gene: 0. Germline CDR1 and CDR2: MNHNY and SVGAGI (reference sequence). Here the CDR3 reads CASSYQGDTEAFF. The CDR3 DNA sequence: TGTGCCAGCAGTTACCAGGGGGACACTGAAGCTTTCTTT.

CDR3 bases: TGTGCCAGCAGCGCCATGAGCCGAGCCCCTTCCAATGAGCAGTTCTTC. The encoded protein is CASSAMSRAPSNEQFF. The chain links TRBV9 to TRBJ2-1, with D unresolved. The CDR3 is 16 amino acids. Per the germline V gene, CDR1 is SGDLS and CDR2 is YYNGEE. V was shortened by 3 bases and J by 6 bases, with 19 bases between the two germline ends.

The chain joins TRBV6-6 to TRBJ2-5, with D uncertain. The germline gives CDR1 MNHNY, CDR2 SVGAGI (reference sequence). The V and J ends lost 6 bases and 1 base respectively, with 6 bases between them. This CDR3 has 12 amino acids. The CDR3 reads CASRSSQETQYF. CDR3 nucleotides: TGTGCCAGCAGATCTTCCCAAGAGACCCAGTACTTC.

This chain joins TRBV5-4 and TRBJ2-7; 14 bases match TRBD2. This CDR3 is 18 amino acids long. V trimming: 4 bases; J trimming: 0 bases; junction bases outside the gene matches: 9. Per germline, CDR1 SGHNT and CDR2 YYREEE (reference sequence). CDR3 sequence reads: CASSAPGLAGAGSYEQYF. The CDR3 nucleotides are TGTGCCAGCAGCGCTCCGGGACTAGCGGGAGCCGGCTCCTACGAGCAGTACTTC.

The chain employs TRBV2 and TRBJ2-5; 11 nucleotides line up with TRBD2. The germline CDR1 and CDR2 sequences are SNHLY and FYNNEI. V dropped 7 bases and J dropped 5; count of bases not matched to a gene: 9. The CDR3 contains 15 residues. CDR3 loop: CASMGLAVSGETQYF. The CDR3 coding sequence is TGTGCCAGCATGGGACTAGCGGTCTCAGGCGAGACCCAGTACTTC.

This chain links TRBV5-1 with TRBJ2-1; the match to TRBD1 covers 9 bases. With V trimmed by 3 bases and J by 8 bases, 9 bases remained unmatched. Germline values: CDR1 SGHRS, CDR2 YFSETQ. There are 15 residues in the CDR3. The CDR3 spells CASSSPGQGPDEQFF. Here the CDR3 DNA reads TGCGCCAGCAGCTCTCCGGGACAGGGTCCCGATGAGCAGTTCTTC.

V gene TRBV27 combines with J gene TRBJ2-1, with D unclear. Trimming took 3 bases from V and 0 from J, leaving 9 bases between them. Per germline, CDR1 MNHEY and CDR2 SMNVEV (reference sequence). CDR3 length: 15 amino acids. CDR3 loop: CASSLWSSSYNEQFF. As DNA, the CDR3 is TGTGCCAGCAGTTTGTGGTCTAGCTCCTACAATGAGCAGTTCTTC.

The chain combines TRBV19 with TRBJ1-5, with TRBD1 as a possible D gene (6 bases). CDR3 length: 15 amino acids. The germline CDR1 and CDR2 sequences are LNHDA and SQIVND (reference sequence). Trimming removed 9 bases from V and 1 base from J, with 16 bases in between. This CDR3 reads CASKSTGISNQPQHF. In DNA, the CDR3 is TGTGCCAGCAAAAGCACAGGGATAAGCAATCAGCCCCAGCATTTT.

The chain is built from TRBV5-1 and TRBJ1-3, with D possibly being TRBD1 (6 bases). The CDR3 has 14 amino acids. Looked up from germline, CDR1 is SGHRS and CDR2 is YFSETQ. V lost 0 bases and J 5 bases, leaving 9 bases between the germline ends. The CDR3 is CASSLDRARNTIYF. As DNA, the CDR3 is TGCGCCAGCAGCTTGGACAGGGCTAGAAACACCATATATTTT. Full variable domain (outside the CDR3, taken from reference TRBV5-1 and TRBJ1-3): KAGVTQTPRYLIKTRGQQVTLSCSPISGHRSVSWYQQTPGQGLQFLFEYFSETQRNKGNFPGRFSGRQFSNSRSEMNVSTLELGDSALYLCASSLDRARNTIYFGEGSWLTVV.

This sequence joins TRBV11-2 and TRBJ2-1, with TRBD2 matching 12 bases. The CDR3 sequence is 15 residues long. V gave up 1 base and J gave up 9 bases; unmatched junction bases: 4. Germline V CDR1 and CDR2: SGHAT, FQNNGV. CDR3 sequence (DNA): TGTGCCAGCAGCTTAGGGCTAGCGGGAGGGAGTGAGCAGTTCTTC. Residues: CASSLGLAGGSEQFF.

This chain uses TRBV11-2 with TRBJ1-2; 7 bases fit TRBD1. The germline V gene encodes CDR1 SGHAT and CDR2 FQNNGV. The CDR3 loop spans 16 amino acids. With 0 bases clipped from V and 5 bases from J, the junction kept 9 bases outside the gene matches. The CDR3 reads CASSLDYTGARYGYTF. CDR3 in DNA: TGTGCCAGCAGCTTAGATTATACAGGGGCTCGGTATGGCTACACCTTC.

This clone was detected only once. CDR3 sequence: CASSLNEQYF. DNA of the CDR3: TGTGCCAGCAGTCTTAACGAGCAGTACTTC. This chain links TRBV2 with TRBJ2-7; D is unclear. This CDR3 is built from 10 residues. Germline CDR1 is SNHLY and CDR2 is FYNNEI. V was trimmed by 5 bases and J by 5 bases, leaving 4 bases between them.

The genes are TRBV5-1 and TRBJ2-5; 11 nucleotides match TRBD2. Trimming at V came to 4 bases and at J to 0 bases, leaving 8 bases not matched to a gene. Germline assignment: CDR1 SGHRS and CDR2 YFSETQ. This CDR3 has 17 amino acids. CDR3 in DNA: TGCGCCAGCAGCGCCACTAGCGGGAGTGGGTACCAAGAGACCCAGTACTTC. This encodes CASSATSGSGYQETQYF.

The rearrangement links TRBV5-1 to TRBJ1-1; D unresolved. Looked up from germline, CDR1 is SGHRS and CDR2 is YFSETQ. This CDR3 region has 14 residues. With 1 base removed from V and 1 base from J, the gap between germline ends came to 8 bases. The CDR3 here is CASSLPGGNTEAFF. The CDR3 DNA follows: TGCGCCAGCAGCTTGCCGGGAGGGAACACTGAAGCTTTCTTT.

The chain has TRBV7-2 and TRBJ2-6; D might be TRBD2 (6 bases). This CDR3 has 16 amino acids. Per germline, CDR1 SGHTA and CDR2 FQGNSA. V lost 8 bases and J lost 0, with 14 bases in between. The CDR3 DNA follows: TGTGCCAGCGGTAGGGCGGGACCCTCTGGGGCCAACGTCCTGACTTTC. Protein: CASGRAGPSGANVLTF.

The CDR3 here is CASTSGRERNEQFF. CDR3 DNA: TGTGCCAGCACCTCGGGGCGGGAGAGGAATGAGCAGTTCTTC. The chain links TRBV9 to TRBJ2-1, with 7 bases that match TRBD2. The CDR3 is 14 amino acids. The V gene's germline CDR1 is SGDLS and CDR2 YYNGEE. J gave up 7 bases and V 6 bases, and 10 bases lay outside the gene matches.